The 17 T cell receptor beta chains below were found in one sample sequenced in a study of shared clonotypes between healthy human individuals. Profiled with immunoSEQ multiplex PCR; TCRdb holds only in-frame clones, not every one. This sample has roughly 510,000 clones; about 79% occur once, and the top ten carry around 12%. Sequences were obtained from PBMCs. The receptors were gathered from a woman aged 40 to 55 in good health. Some clones in this sample may be carry-over from other donors' samples.

The J gene is TRBJ2-3, the V gene TRBV23-1; D possibly corresponds to TRBD1 (5 bases). TRBV23-1 is assigned to the ORF class and has an uncertain function. The V end lost 4 bases, the J end lost 6 bases, and 17 bases lay between the germline ends. CDR3 length equals 15 residues. CDR3 bases: TGCGCCAGCAGTCCCCCGGCCGTGGGGCGGGATACGCAGTATTTT. Its translation is CASSPPAVGRDTQYF.

As concerns this clone: With a far larger clone one base away, a read error is the likely cause. The chain employs TRBV4-3 and TRBJ1-1, with a weak D call TRBD1 (5 bases). Between the trimmed V and J ends, which lost 4 bases and 4 bases, there was a span of 13 bases. CDR1 and CDR2 from the germline V gene are LGHNA and YSLEER. The CDR3 totals 14 residues. CDR3 sequence reads: CASSRDFGGTEAFF. The CDR3 DNA is TGCGCCAGCAGCCGAGATTTCGGGGGCACTGAAGCTTTCTTT.

This clone was seen many times. For the CDR3, the DNA is TGTGCCGTTCCCTCTTACGAGCAGTACTTC. It encodes CAVPSYEQYF. The chain is built from TRBV27 and TRBJ2-7; D remains ambiguous. This CDR3 comprises 10 residues. The V and J ends lost 11 bases and 4 bases respectively, with 9 bases between them. Germline V gene sequence: CDR1 MNHEY, CDR2 SMNVEV (reference sequence).

About this clone itself: Other nucleotide sequences from this sample produce the same CDR3. J is TRBJ1-4 and V is TRBV19; D is uncertain. Germline loops: CDR1 LNHDA, CDR2 SQIVND (reference sequence). This CDR3 comprises 12 residues. V was cut by 3 bases and J by 4 bases, with 3 bases left in between. CDR3 in amino acids: CASSMVNEKLFF. The CDR3 coding sequence is TGTGCCAGTAGTATGGTTAATGAAAAACTGTTTTTT.

This chain uses TRBV28 with TRBJ1-6; 7 nucleotides match TRBD1. With 6 bases clipped from V and 6 bases from J, the junction kept 5 bases outside the gene matches. The length of the CDR3 is 14 residues. CDR1 MDHEN and CDR2 SYDVKM come from the germline V gene. The CDR3 is CASRSGTVNSPLHF. The CDR3 coding sequence is TGTGCCAGCAGATCCGGGACAGTTAATTCACCCCTCCACTTT.

In this sample, this clone turned up once. The J gene is TRBJ1-1, the V gene TRBV18; 7 nucleotides match TRBD1. Germline trimming cut 5 bases from V and 0 bases from J; bases unmatched to any gene: 3. This CDR3 contains 14 residues. CDR1 and CDR2 (germline): KGHSH, LQKENI. DNA for the CDR3: TGTGCCAGCTCATGGACAGGCCTGAACACTGAAGCTTTCTTT. Its protein is CASSWTGLNTEAFF. Drawing the rest from reference TRBV18 and TRBJ1-1, the complete variable domain is NAGVMQNPRHLVRRRGQEARLRCSPMKGHSHVYWYRQLPEEGLKFMVYLQKENIIDESGMPKERFSAEFPKEGPSILRIQQVVRGDSAAYFCASSWTGLNTEAFFGQGTRLTVV.

In this sample, this clone turned up many times. V is TRBV4-2 and J is TRBJ2-7; 7 positions agree with TRBD1. The germline V gene encodes CDR1 LGHNA and CDR2 YNFKEQ. Trimming cost V 0 bases and J 5 bases; bases outside gene matches: 22. The CDR3 runs to 20 residues. The CDR3 bases are TGTGCCAGCAGCCAAGAAGTCGTGACAGGGATTTGGGGAATTGCGGACGAGCAGTACTTC. Translated: CASSQEVVTGIWGIADEQYF.

The chain joins TRBV28 to TRBJ1-3; D call uncertain. The germline CDR1 and CDR2 sequences are MDHEN and SYDVKM. The CDR3 runs 15 residues. V shed 6 bases and J shed 5 bases, with 17 bases lying between them. The CDR3 DNA reads TGTGCCAGCAGCTCCGCCGGAGGGCATAGAAACACCATATATTTT. This gives the protein CASSSAGGHRNTIYF.

V gene TRBV28 combines with J gene TRBJ1-4; a possible D gene is TRBD1 (5 bases). The V end lost 5 bases, the J end lost 8 bases, and 15 bases lay between the germline ends. CDR3 length: 14 amino acids. Germline V gives CDR1 MDHEN, CDR2 SYDVKM. The CDR3 reads CASSPGQEPEKLFF. CDR3 nucleotides: TGTGCCAGCAGTCCCGGACAAGAACCGGAAAAACTGTTTTTT. The variable domain in full, with the rest retrieved from reference TRBV28 and TRBJ1-4, is DVKVTQSSRYLVKRTGEKVFLECVQDMDHENMFWYRQDPGLGLRLIYFSYDVKMKEKGDIPEGYSVSREKKERFSLILESASTNQTSMYLCASSPGQEPEKLFFGSGTQLSVL.

The chain is built from TRBV7-9 and TRBJ2-7; TRBD2 aligns across 7 bases. The length of the CDR3 is 13 residues. With 5 bases clipped from V and 2 bases from J, the junction kept 3 bases outside the gene matches. Per germline, CDR1 SEHNR and CDR2 FQNEAQ (reference sequence). The CDR3 protein is CASSPLAAYEQYF. The CDR3 region has the DNA TGTGCCAGCAGCCCTCTAGCGGCCTACGAGCAGTACTTC.

V gene TRBV6-1 combines with J gene TRBJ2-2; D is unresolved. Germline V CDR1 and CDR2: MNHNS, SASEGT. This CDR3 spans 15 amino acids. V was clipped by 1 base and J by 4 bases, with 10 bases between them. CDR3 nucleotides: TGTGCCAGCAGTGAAGTCCGGGTCGCCACCGGGGAGCTGTTTTTT. This encodes CASSEVRVATGELFF.

This clone was detected once. The rearrangement links TRBV7-8 to TRBJ2-7; 7 positions match TRBD2. In germline, CDR1 is SGHVS, CDR2 FQNEAQ. This CDR3 region has 16 residues. The junction had 6 bases not matched to a gene; V was cut back by 1 base and J by 0 bases. CDR3 bases: TGTGCCAGCAGCTTAGGGCCGGGACTAACCTCCTACGAGCAGTACTTC. Amino acids: CASSLGPGLTSYEQYF.

The rearrangement links TRBV4-3 to TRBJ1-4, with a possible D match to TRBD1 (5 bases). Trimming cost V 3 bases and J 0 bases, with 20 bases left between them. CDR3 length equals 19 residues. Germline CDR1 reads LGHNA; CDR2 reads YSLEER. The CDR3 protein is CASSQRAGRSIATNEKLFF. Written as DNA, the CDR3 is TGCGCCAGCAGCCAGAGGGCGGGACGCTCCATTGCAACTAATGAAAAACTGTTTTTT.

The chain employs TRBV15 and TRBJ1-2; maybe TRBD1 (5 bases). V dropped 4 bases and J dropped 5 bases, with 11 bases sitting between them. Per germline, CDR1 LNHNV and CDR2 YYDKDF (reference sequence). The CDR3 is 13 amino acids. CDR3 nucleotides: TGTGCCACCAGCACAGGGTCGAGGTATGGCTACACCTTC. Translating gives CATSTGSRYGYTF.

The CDR3 sequence: CAWSGERDSGELFF. For the CDR3, the DNA is TGTGCCTGGAGTGGTGAGCGGGATTCCGGGGAGCTGTTTTTT. The genes are TRBV30 and TRBJ2-2, with 7 nucleotides matching TRBD2. Germline V gives CDR1 GTSNPN, CDR2 SVGIG (reference sequence). The length of the CDR3 is 14 residues. V trimming: 1 base; J trimming: 6 bases; junction bases outside the gene matches: 5.

This clone was detected only a few times. The chain links TRBV29-1 to TRBJ2-7, with D hard to call. The germline V gene encodes CDR1 SQVTM and CDR2 ANQGSEA. The ends were cut back, 1 base at V and 2 bases at J, with 3 bases in the middle. This CDR3 region has 11 residues. The CDR3 sequence is CSVEGAYEQYF. CDR3 nucleotide sequence: TGCAGCGTTGAAGGGGCCTACGAGCAGTACTTC.

The genes are TRBV10-2 and TRBJ2-1, with 9 bases fitting TRBD2. The length of the CDR3 is 15 residues. CDR1 WSHSY and CDR2 SAAADI come from the germline V gene. V trimming: 7 bases; J trimming: 4 bases; junction bases outside the gene matches: 8. CDR3 in amino acids: CASTKSGRPYNEQFF. DNA for the CDR3: TGCGCCAGCACCAAAAGCGGGAGGCCGTACAATGAGCAGTTCTTC.